This T cell receptor (beta chain) was sequenced during a study of T and B cells in COVID-19 patients. Study in general: Peripheral blood came from COVID-19 patients with active infection or after recovery.

This clonotype is judged medium-sized. TRB was amplified from around 250-460 ng of blood genomic DNA. The CDR3 is made up of 24 amino acids. The J segment lost 0 bases and the V segment lost 5 bases, leaving 28 bases of the junction unmatched. Germline loops: CDR1 KGHSH, CDR2 LQKENI. BIOMED2 TRB-A/B primer pools were used in multiplex TRB PCR. TCRdb recomputed calls from the multiplex PCR reads with MiXCR, one row per CDR3 protein. The profile covers about 8,700 distinct CDR3 sequences, with approximately 33% appearing a single time and around a fifth taken by the ten largest. Sequencing was performed on blood. This TCR was sampled from a human donor who had recovered from COVID-19. This chain connects TRBV18 to TRBJ2-6; 7 bases match TRBD1. CDR3 sequence: CASSTAFLRPRQGLTFSGANVLTF. CDR3 nucleotides: TGTGCCAGCTCAACCGCCTTTCTCCGGCCGAGACAGGGCCTAACCTTCTCTGGGGCCAACGTCCTGACTTTC.